This T cell receptor (beta chain) was identified in a study of T cell repertoires in cytomegalovirus infection (dated by TCRdb to between 2019 and 2020). With regard to the full study: Peptide stimulations targeted recently identified HLA-C-restricted CMV epitopes, whose presentation resists viral immunomodulation, together with well-studied HLA-B-restricted epitopes. The HLA type of each donor mattered for the analysis, because public TCR beta signatures pointed to carriage of CMV infection along with the matching HLA type. Beyond this particular receptor, the publication reports: In the ex vivo response, HLA-C-restricted CMV-specific TCR beta clonotypes were dominant, and in two of eight donors the single most frequent clonotype came from this HLA-C-restricted group. In both this cohort and an independent roughly 400-donor cohort, the cumulative frequency of public TCR beta family members distinguished carriers of CMV infection plus the relevant HLA type.

The listed sequencing device is Illumina HiSeq 1500. TCRdb reworked the public reads: Q25 trimming with fastp, MiXCR clone assembly, productive beta chains retained. Here each entry gathers all rows of one CDR3 protein and keeps the most common genes and DNA. The sample table contains approximately 990,000 distinct CDR3 sequences; only one count was recorded for roughly 31% of them. More than 12% of the sample lies in the top ten. Comment on this clonotype: The antigen this receptor binds is unknown. Qualities for individual bases were not recorded, and no much larger clone is one base off.

The sample's treatment or condition, from its label and the paper: in vitro stimulation with specific CMV peptide epitopes to enrich CMV-specific T cells. The source was cultured CD8+ T cells from PBMCs, collected from culture after CMV antigen stimulation. This sequence was found in a human donor in good health (CMV status not recorded). Some clones in this sample may be carry-over from other donors' samples.

The CDR3 protein: CASSLASDRGSGLYGYTF. The DNA is TGTGCCAGCAGTTTAGCCTCTGACAGGGGGTCGGGGTTATATGGCTACACCTTC. The chain uses TRBV12-3 or TRBV12-4 and TRBJ1-2; TRBD1 fits 9 bases in the junction. Its CDR3 holds 18 amino acids, cysteine through phenylalanine. Only CDR3 DNA remains: 54 bases, in frame from the first base. Clipping removes 0 bases from V and 5 bases from J, with 13 as the unmatched junction base count.